This TCR beta chain is from a study of OX40 agonist ivuxolimab in advanced cancers. The overall study: Ivuxolimab is an agonistic anti-OX40 (CD134) antibody, and patients were treated with it. Of the patients, three showed partial responses, one with hepatocellular carcinoma and two with cutaneous melanoma.

Concerning this clone: What it recognizes is unknown.

General study results and limits: It was not determined which antigens were specifically recognized by the peripheral T cells that had undergone clonal expansion.

The protocol was immunoSEQ multiplex PCR, while the TCRdb copy is restricted to in-frame clones and leaves out a portion. The sample lists more than 85,000 clones; roughly 91% were seen once. Germline CDR1 MNHEY, CDR2 SVGAGI. V shed 5 bases and J shed 6 bases, with 10 bases lying between them. This CDR3 is 12 amino acids long. This clonotype was sampled from an adult with an advanced solid tumor such as melanoma, head and neck, liver or kidney cancer. The specimen was CD4+ or CD8+ T cells sorted from blood, collected in a trial of the OX40 agonist ivuxolimab. The chain links TRBV6-5 to TRBJ1-1; tentatively, D is TRBD1 (6 bases). CDR3 DNA: TGTGCCAGCAGTACCCGGACAGCTGAAGCTTTCTTT. It specifies CASSTRTAEAFF.